The rows below give T cell receptor beta chains drawn from one sample of a study of T cells in Graves' hyperthyroidism and ophthalmopathy. TCRdb passed the multiplex PCR reads through MiXCR, listing each CDR3 protein once. The sample has hundreds of thousands of distinct CDR3 sequences, around 19% seen once. Material: blood. The receptors originated from a woman aged 45-65 years with Graves' hyperthyroidism that later progressed to Graves' ophthalmopathy. Both conserved end residues are part of each CDR3. Fields, in order: D gene, CDR3 length, clone size, V gene, J gene, CDR3 DNA, CDR3 protein. A D gene is named only where the DNA matches it firmly. Clone size appears in some rows only: once, few, many, or a class for an expanded clone.

>-|13|few|TRBV20-1|TRBJ2-7
TGCAGTGCTAGACGGAAATATTCCTACGAGCAGTACTTC
CSARRKYSYEQYF
>-|13|many|TRBV9|TRBJ2-7
TGTGCCAGCAGCGGACCGAGCTCCTACGAGCAGTACTTC
CASSGPSSYEQYF
>TRBD1|17|few|TRBV5-1|TRBJ1-1
TGCGCCAGCAGCACCTCATACAGCGGACAGGGTTTGGCTGAAGCTTTCTTT
CASSTSYSGQGLAEAFF
>TRBD2|13|many|TRBV7-2|TRBJ2-3
TGTGCCAGAGAACCTTACGGGGGGGATACGCAGTATTTT
CAREPYGGDTQYF
>-|14|many|TRBV5-1|TRBJ2-7
TGCGCCAGCAGCCTTTTATCGGAAGTCTACGAGCAGTACTTC
CASSLLSEVYEQYF
>-|14|many|TRBV12-3/TRBV12-4|TRBJ1-1
TGTGCCAGCAGAGTCCGGGACGGGTGGACTGAAGCTTTCTTT
CASRVRDGWTEAFF
>TRBD1|13|many|TRBV3-1|TRBJ1-2
TGTGCCAGCAGCCGGGACAGGTATGGTGGCTACACCTTC
CASSRDRYGGYTF
>-|10|-|TRBV6-2/TRBV6-3|TRBJ1-2
TGTGCCAGCAGCAAACAGGGCTACACCTTC
CASSKQGYTF
>TRBD1|15|-|TRBV6-2/TRBV6-3|TRBJ2-2
TGTGCCAGCAGTGGGGACAGGGGGCGCTCCGGGGAGCTGTTTTTT
CASSGDRGRSGELFF
>-|14|few|TRBV28|TRBJ1-3
TGTGCCAGCAGTTTATCCGCAGGTTTGAACACCATATATTTT
CASSLSAGLNTIYF
>-|13|-|TRBV6-1|TRBJ1-1
TGTGCCAGCATCGATCCTCAAAACACTGAAGCTTTCTTT
CASIDPQNTEAFF
>TRBD2|20|-|TRBV19|TRBJ2-1
TGTGCCAGTAGTGCCGGGACTAGCGGGGGGCCCGTCGGAAACTACAATGAGCAGTTCTTC
CASSAGTSGGPVGNYNEQFF
>-|14|-|TRBV6-1|TRBJ1-1
TGTGCCAGCAGTGAATCTATCCTGAACACTGAAGCTTTCTTT
CASSESILNTEAFF
>TRBD2|12|few|TRBV29-1|TRBJ2-7
TGCAGCGTTGGGGGGGGACTAGTCGAGCAGTACTTC
CSVGGGLVEQYF
>-|11|-|TRBV2|TRBJ1-5
TGTGCCAGCCGACTGGGCTCAGCCCAGCATTTT
CASRLGSAQHF
>-|17|-|TRBV12-3/TRBV12-4|TRBJ1-5
TGTGCCAGCAGTTTAGGTGGACACGGTTTTGGCAATCAGCCCCAGCATTTT
CASSLGGHGFGNQPQHF
>-|14|many|TRBV2|TRBJ1-1
TGTGCCAGCAGTGAAACCAGAGCCAACACTGAAGCTTTCTTT
CASSETRANTEAFF
>-|12|few|TRBV19|TRBJ1-6
TGTGCCAGTAGTATCCCGAATTCACCCCTCCACTTT
CASSIPNSPLHF